This T cell receptor (beta chain) emerged from a study of CD8 T cells in ankylosing spondylitis. V dropped 0 bases and J dropped 6 bases, with 10 bases sitting between them. The CDR3 contains 13 residues. CDR1 is SGDLS, CDR2 YYNGEE, per germline. Many counts were recorded for this clonotype. A single record per CDR3 protein comes from TCRdb applying MiXCR to the 5' RACE reads. Seen here are about 5,700 distinct CDR3 sequences, about 2% observed once, and the top ten hold 50% to 65%. This sequence joins TRBV9 and TRBJ2-7; D gene uncertain. This TCR derives from a male donor with ankylosing spondylitis or in good health (not recorded which). The sample consisted of blood, either unsorted or a sorted T cell fraction (not recorded which). CDR3 protein: CASSVGDLGEQYF. In DNA, the CDR3 is TGTGCCAGCAGCGTAGGTGACCTCGGCGAGCAGTACTTC. Combining the CDR3 with reference TRBV9 and TRBJ2-7 gives the whole variable domain DSGVTQTPKHLITATGQRVTLRCSPRSGDLSVYWYQQSLDQGLQFLIQYYNGEERAKGNILERFSAQQFPDLHSELNLSSLELGDSALYFCASSVGDLGEQYFGPGTRLTVT.